This is a list of T cell receptor beta chains from one sample in a study of T cells in Graves' hyperthyroidism and ophthalmopathy. TCRdb recomputed calls from the multiplex PCR reads with MiXCR, one row per CDR3 protein. This table holds 350,000 to 400,000 distinct CDR3 sequences, 15% found once. Sequencing was done on a sample of blood. The receptors come from a woman in her twenties or thirties with Graves' hyperthyroidism. The CDR3 runs from the conserved cysteine through the conserved F or W. The order of the fields is D gene, J gene, clone size, V gene, CDR3 protein, CDR3 DNA. A D gene is named only where the DNA matches it firmly. Clone size appears in some rows only: once, few, many, or a class for an expanded clone.

>.|TRBJ1-1|many|TRBV7-9
CASSFSENTEAFF
TGTGCCAGCAGCTTTTCAGAGAACACTGAAGCTTTCTTT
>.|TRBJ1-3|many|TRBV5-1
CASSSGTAPGNTIYF
TGCGCCAGCAGCTCGGGGACGGCGCCTGGAAACACCATATATTTT
>.|TRBJ1-2|many|TRBV13
CASSVGFHGYTF
TGTGCCAGCAGCGTCGGGTTTCATGGCTACACCTTC
>.|TRBJ1-4|few|TRBV18
CASSSAGTTNEKLFF
TGTGCCAGCTCATCGGCAGGGACAACTAATGAAAAACTGTTTTTT
>.|TRBJ1-2|.|TRBV29-1
CSVVTGSNYGYTF
TGCAGCGTTGTTACAGGGTCTAACTATGGCTACACCTTC
>TRBD1|TRBJ1-1|many|TRBV20-1
CSAPTGKATEAFF
TGCAGTGCCCCGACAGGGAAGGCCACTGAAGCTTTCTTT
>.|TRBJ2-5|many|TRBV20-1
CSARRTLQETQYF
TGCAGTGCTAGGAGGACGCTCCAAGAGACCCAGTACTTC
>.|TRBJ2-1|.|TRBV5-5
CASSRGVGVLEQFF
TGTGCCAGCAGCCGCGGAGTCGGGGTTCTCGAGCAGTTCTTC
>.|TRBJ1-1|many|TRBV3-1
CASSQLDIDEAFF
TGTGCCAGCAGCCAACTCGACATTGATGAAGCTTTCTTT
>.|TRBJ2-2|.|TRBV6-1
CASREMTSSGELFF
TGTGCCAGCAGGGAAATGACTAGTTCCGGGGAGCTGTTTTTT
>.|TRBJ1-1|.|TRBV6-1
CASRPRTDMNTEAFF
TGTGCCAGCAGACCCAGGACAGATATGAACACTGAAGCTTTCTTT
>.|TRBJ2-7|many|TRBV27
CASSLMVGRYEQYF
TGTGCCAGCAGTTTAATGGTAGGGCGGTACGAGCAGTACTTC
>TRBD2|TRBJ2-2|few|TRBV29-1
CSGRGTGELFF
TGCAGCGGGCGGGGGACCGGGGAGCTGTTTTTT
>TRBD2|TRBJ2-1|many|TRBV19
CASSTSGSSYNEQFF
TGTGCCAGCAGCACTAGCGGGAGCTCCTACAATGAGCAGTTCTTC
>.|TRBJ1-1|many|TRBV20-1
CSADQGGFGAFF
TGCAGTGCCGACCAGGGAGGGTTTGGAGCTTTCTTT